The present T cell receptor (beta chain) was sequenced within a study of OX40 agonist ivuxolimab in advanced cancers. Study in general: Of mixed ages from about 23 to 79 and averaging about 56 years, the group was over 80% male. Prior checkpoint blockade (anti-PD-1, anti-PD-L1 or anti-CTLA-4) was permitted; about 40% had it.

CDR3 length: 14 amino acids. CDR1 is SGDLS, CDR2 YYNGEE, per germline. Trimming removed 4 bases at V and 3 bases at J, with 14 bases between. Of note for this clone: The antigen remains unidentified.

Clones were sequenced by immunoSEQ multiplex PCR, and TCRdb holds only the in-frame ones, with some missing. The sample shows about 47,000 clones, roughly nine tenths of them seen only once. Study-level findings and limits: Compared with CD4+, CD8+ T cells on average had more expanded clones. Low normalized T-cell clonal expansion was also seen in some nonresponders.

The V gene is TRBV9, the J gene TRBJ2-7; maybe TRBD2 (6 bases). The TCR comes from an adult with an advanced solid tumor such as melanoma, head and neck, liver or kidney cancer. The sequencing here drew on CD4+ or CD8+ T cells sorted from blood, taken in a trial of the OX40 agonist ivuxolimab. The CDR3: CASSPQEGYYEQYF. CDR3 in DNA: TGTGCCAGCAGCCCCCAGGAGGGGTACTACGAGCAGTACTTC.